This T cell receptor beta chain appears in the sequencing data of a study of shared clonotypes between healthy human individuals. Study information: Researchers assigned three CD4 naive, three CD4 memory, two CD8 naive and one CD8 memory plate to each donor.

Assay runs were performed at deep level. Repertoires were generated with immunoSEQ multiplex PCR, while TCRdb's copy carries only in-frame clones and drops some. The table lists approximately 1.5 million clones, approximately 98.5% of them singletons. CDR3 length: 13 amino acids. V was trimmed by 2 bases and J by 2 bases, leaving 3 bases between them. Germline V gene lookup returns CDR1 WNHNN and CDR2 SYGVQD (reference sequence). Study conclusions and caveats: It was expected that sequencing depth would affect clonotype sharing among donors.

In the case of this clone: Its specificity is unknown.

CD4+ cells yielded CD45RA+ naive and CD45RA-negative memory subsets. The chain uses TRBV10-1 and TRBJ2-2; D is undetermined. The sequence derives from a young man in good health. What was sequenced was naive CD4+ T cells sorted from blood. The subset: CD45RA+ positively selected. CDR3 region: CASSETNTGELFF. The DNA for the CDR3 is TGCGCCAGCAGTGAGACCAACACCGGGGAGCTGTTTTTT.